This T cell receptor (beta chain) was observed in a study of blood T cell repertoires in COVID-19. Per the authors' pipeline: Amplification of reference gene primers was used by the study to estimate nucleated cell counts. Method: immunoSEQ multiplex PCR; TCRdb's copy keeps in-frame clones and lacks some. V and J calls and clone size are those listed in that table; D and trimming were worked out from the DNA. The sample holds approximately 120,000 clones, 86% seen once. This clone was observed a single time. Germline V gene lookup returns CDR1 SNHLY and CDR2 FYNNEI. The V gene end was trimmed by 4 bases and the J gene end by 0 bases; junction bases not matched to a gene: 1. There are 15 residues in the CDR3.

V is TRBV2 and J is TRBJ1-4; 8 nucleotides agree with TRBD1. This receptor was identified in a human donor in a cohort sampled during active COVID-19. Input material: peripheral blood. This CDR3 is CASSGDRSTNEKLFF. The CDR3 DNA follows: TGTGCCAGCAGTGGGGACAGGTCAACTAATGAAAAACTGTTTTTT.